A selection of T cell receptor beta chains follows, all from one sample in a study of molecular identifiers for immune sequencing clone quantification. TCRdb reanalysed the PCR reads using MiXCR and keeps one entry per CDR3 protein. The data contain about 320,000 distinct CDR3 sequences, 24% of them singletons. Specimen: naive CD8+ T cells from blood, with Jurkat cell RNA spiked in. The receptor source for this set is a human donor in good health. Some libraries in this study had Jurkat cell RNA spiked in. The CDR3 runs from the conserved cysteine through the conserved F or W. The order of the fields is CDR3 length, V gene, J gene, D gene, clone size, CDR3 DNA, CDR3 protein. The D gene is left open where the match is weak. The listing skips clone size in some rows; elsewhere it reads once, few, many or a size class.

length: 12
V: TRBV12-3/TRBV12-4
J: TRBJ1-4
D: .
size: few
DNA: TGTGCCAGCAGGGAAAATAATGAAAAACTGTTTTTT
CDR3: CASRENNEKLFF

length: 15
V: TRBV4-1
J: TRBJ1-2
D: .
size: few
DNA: TGCGCCAGCAGCCAAGATAGTGGAGGGGTCTATGGCTACACCTTC
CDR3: CASSQDSGGVYGYTF

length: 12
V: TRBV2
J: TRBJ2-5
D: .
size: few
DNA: TGTGCCAGCAGTGACCGTCAAGAGACCCAGTACTTC
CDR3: CASSDRQETQYF

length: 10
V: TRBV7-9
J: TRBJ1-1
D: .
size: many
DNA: TGTTGTGTAGAATACACTGAAGCTTTCTTT
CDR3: CCVEYTEAFF

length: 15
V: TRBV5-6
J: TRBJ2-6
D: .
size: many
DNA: TGTGCCAGCAGCCCCCCCGGTTCTGGGGCCAACGTCCTGACTTTC
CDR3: CASSPPGSGANVLTF

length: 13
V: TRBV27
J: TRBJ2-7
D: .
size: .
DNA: TGTGCCAGCAGCTTCCAGGTCGGGGTTGAGCAGTACTTC
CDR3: CASSFQVGVEQYF

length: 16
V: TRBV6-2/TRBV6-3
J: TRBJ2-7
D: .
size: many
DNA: TGTGCCAGCAGTTACGACCGTGCGGAACGCTCCTACGAGCAGTACTTC
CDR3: CASSYDRAERSYEQYF

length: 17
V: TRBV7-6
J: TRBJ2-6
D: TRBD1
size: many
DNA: TGTGCCAGCAGCTTATGGGGACAGGGTACCGGGGCCAACGTCCTGACTTTC
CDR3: CASSLWGQGTGANVLTF

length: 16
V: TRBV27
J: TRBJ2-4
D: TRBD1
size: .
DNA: TGTGCCAGCAGGAGACTGACAGGGGGAGGCAAAAACATTCAGTACTTC
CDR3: CASRRLTGGGKNIQYF

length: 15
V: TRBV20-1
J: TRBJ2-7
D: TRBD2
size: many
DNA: TGCAGTGCTAGAACGCCACTAGCGTCGGGTTACGAGCAGTACTTC
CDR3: CSARTPLASGYEQYF

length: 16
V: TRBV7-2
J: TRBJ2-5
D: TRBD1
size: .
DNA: TGTGCCAGCCGCGCCCTGGACAGGGAAATTCAAGAGACCCAGTACTTC
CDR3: CASRALDREIQETQYF

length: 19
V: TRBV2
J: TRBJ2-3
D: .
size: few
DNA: TGTGCCAGCAGACTCGGACAGGGACCTAGCGGGGTAAAGGCAGATACGCAGTATTTT
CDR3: CASRLGQGPSGVKADTQYF

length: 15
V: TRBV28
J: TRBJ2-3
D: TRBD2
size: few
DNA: TGTGCCAGCAGTTTTGGCGGGAGGGCCCTGAATACGCAGTATTTT
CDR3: CASSFGGRALNTQYF

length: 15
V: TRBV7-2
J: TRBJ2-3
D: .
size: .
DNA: TGTGCCAGCAGCCCGCCGATCCTAAGCACAGATTCGCAGTATTTT
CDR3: CASSPPILSTDSQYF

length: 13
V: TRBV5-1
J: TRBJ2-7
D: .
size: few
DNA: TGCGCCAGCAGCTTGGGGGCGCAGGACGAGCAGTACTTC
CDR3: CASSLGAQDEQYF

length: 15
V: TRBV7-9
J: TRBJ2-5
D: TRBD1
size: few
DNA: TGTGCCAGCAGCCCTTTGACAGGGGGCGAAGAGACCCAGTACTTC
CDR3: CASSPLTGGEETQYF

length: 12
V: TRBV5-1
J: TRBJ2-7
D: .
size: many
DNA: TGCGCCAGCAGTTTCGACGTCGGTGAGCAGTACTTC
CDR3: CASSFDVGEQYF

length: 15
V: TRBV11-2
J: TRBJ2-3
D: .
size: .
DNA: TGTGCCAGCAGCTTAGGCGGGCTAGCTGGAGATACGCAGTATTTT
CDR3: CASSLGGLAGDTQYF

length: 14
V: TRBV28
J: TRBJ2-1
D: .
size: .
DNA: TGTGCCAGCAGTACAAGGCTGGCGGGAAATGAGCAGTTCTTC
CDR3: CASSTRLAGNEQFF

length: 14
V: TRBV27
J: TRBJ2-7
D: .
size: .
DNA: TGTGCCAGCAGGGTTGCGACAGACGTATCCGAGCAGTACTTC
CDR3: CASRVATDVSEQYF

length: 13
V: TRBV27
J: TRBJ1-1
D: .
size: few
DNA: TGTGCCAGCAGTTTATTGATGGGGATTGAAGCTTTCTTT
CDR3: CASSLLMGIEAFF

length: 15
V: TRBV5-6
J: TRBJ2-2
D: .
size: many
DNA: TGTGCCAGCAGCTCCAGAGGGAGCGGTACCGGGGAGCTGTTTTTT
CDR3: CASSSRGSGTGELFF

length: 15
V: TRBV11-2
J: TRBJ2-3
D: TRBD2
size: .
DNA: TGTGCCAGCAGCAAATCCTGGACTAGCGGCGCTACGCAGTATTTT
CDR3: CASSKSWTSGATQYF

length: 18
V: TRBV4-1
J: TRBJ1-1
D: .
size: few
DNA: TGCGCCAGCAGCCAAAGTGGATCCGCCTTAGGCGTGAACACTGAAGCTTTCTTT
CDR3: CASSQSGSALGVNTEAFF

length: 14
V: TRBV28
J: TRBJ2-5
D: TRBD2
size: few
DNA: TGTGCCAGCAGTTTGACTAGCGGGAAAGAGACCCAGTACTTC
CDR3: CASSLTSGKETQYF

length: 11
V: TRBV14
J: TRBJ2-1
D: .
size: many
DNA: TGTGCCAGCAGTTTAGGCAGTGAGCAGTTCTTC
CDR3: CASSLGSEQFF

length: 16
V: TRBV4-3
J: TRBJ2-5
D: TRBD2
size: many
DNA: TGCGCCAGCAGCCAAGATGCTAGCGGGGTTATGGGGACCCAGTACTTC
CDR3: CASSQDASGVMGTQYF

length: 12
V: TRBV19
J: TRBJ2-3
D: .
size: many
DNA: TGTGCCAGTAGCTACTTCGCAGATACGCAGTATTTT
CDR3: CASSYFADTQYF

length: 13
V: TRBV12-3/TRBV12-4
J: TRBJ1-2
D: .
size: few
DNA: TGTGCCAGCAGACCTACAGAGATCTATGGCTACACCTTC
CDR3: CASRPTEIYGYTF

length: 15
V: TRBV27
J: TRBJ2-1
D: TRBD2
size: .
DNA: TGTGCCAGCCGCACGGGGGGGAGCTCCTACAATGAGCAGTTCTTC
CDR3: CASRTGGSSYNEQFF

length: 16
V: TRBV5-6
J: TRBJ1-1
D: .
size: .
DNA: TGTGCCAGCAGCTTAGGCCGTAGAGGGGTGAGTACTGAAGCTTTCTTT
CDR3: CASSLGRRGVSTEAFF

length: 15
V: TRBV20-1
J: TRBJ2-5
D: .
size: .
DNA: TGCAGTGCTAGAGATCTGTTAAGGGTGCCAGAGATCCAGTACTTC
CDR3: CSARDLLRVPEIQYF

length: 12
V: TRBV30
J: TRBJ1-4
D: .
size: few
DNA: TGTGCCTGGAGTGTTCTTCCAGCAGAACTGTTTTTT
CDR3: CAWSVLPAELFF

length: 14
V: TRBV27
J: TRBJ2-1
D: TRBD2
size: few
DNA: TGTGCCAGCAGTGGACTAGCGGACTACAATGAGCAGTTCTTC
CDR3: CASSGLADYNEQFF

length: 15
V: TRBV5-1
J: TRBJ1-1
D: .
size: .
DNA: TGCGCCAGCAGCAACCCGTCCGGGGTCGACACTGAAGCTTTCTTT
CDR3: CASSNPSGVDTEAFF

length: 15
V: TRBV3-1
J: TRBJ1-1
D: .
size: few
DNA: TGTGCCAGCAGCCAAGATTTTACCGTGAACACTGAAGCTTTCTTT
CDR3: CASSQDFTVNTEAFF

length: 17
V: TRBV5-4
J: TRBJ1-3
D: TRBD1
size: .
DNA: TGTGCCAGCAGCTTGGATGGGACAGGGGTTTCTGGAAACACCATATATTTT
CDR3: CASSLDGTGVSGNTIYF

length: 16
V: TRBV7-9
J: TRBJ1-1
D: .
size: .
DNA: TGTGCCAGCAGCTTAGTACAGGGCCTGATGAACACTGAAGCTTTCTTT
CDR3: CASSLVQGLMNTEAFF

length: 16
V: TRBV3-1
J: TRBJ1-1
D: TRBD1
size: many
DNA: TGTGCCAGCAGCCAACCCGGACAGGGCGGCGGCACTGAAGCTTTCTTT
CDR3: CASSQPGQGGGTEAFF

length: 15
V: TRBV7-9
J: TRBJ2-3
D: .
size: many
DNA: TGTGCCAGCAGCTTAGGTCTGACAGCCACAGATACGCAGTATTTT
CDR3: CASSLGLTATDTQYF

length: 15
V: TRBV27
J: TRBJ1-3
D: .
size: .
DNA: TGTGCCAGCAGTATGGACGGGAACTCTGGAAACACCATATATTTT
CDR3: CASSMDGNSGNTIYF